This TCR beta chain was identified during a study of cytomegalovirus exposure and HLA in healthy donors. Overall study results and limits: The study flagged roughly 150 TCR beta chains as cytomegalovirus-associated.

Germline CDR1 LNHDA, CDR2 SQIVND (reference sequence). This CDR3 contains 14 residues. Germline trimming cut 4 bases from V and 4 bases from J; bases unmatched to any gene: 5. As for this clone: Its antigen is currently unknown.

Primers: 60 Vbeta forward and 13 Jbeta reverse. The data were produced by immunoSEQ multiplex PCR, yet TCRdb's version contains in-frame clones alone and is incomplete. Its table records 110,000 to 150,000 clones. Sequenced input: PBMCs. The receptor's source is a woman younger than 35 in good health and CMV-seronegative. The rearrangement links TRBV19 to TRBJ1-2, with 8 bases aligning to TRBD1. In DNA form, the CDR3 reads TGTGCCAGTAGTACCGGACAGGGACGCTATGGCTACACCTTC. Protein product: CASSTGQGRYGYTF.